This entry concerns a single TCR beta chain. There are 15 residues in the CDR3. Germline CDR1 is SGHAT and CDR2 is FQDESV (reference sequence). The V segment lost 5 bases and the J segment 9 bases; nucleotides outside the gene matches: 5. This table comes from immunoSEQ multiplex PCR, and its TCRdb copy is limited to in-frame clones, with some not included. The data hold a few hundred thousand clones, with around 84% observed a single time. This specimen belongs to a study of blood T cell repertoires in COVID-19. The sequenced sample was PBMCs or T cells enriched from blood (not recorded which). This TCR was sampled from a man between 25 and 39 years old with acute COVID-19. This chain links TRBV11-1 with TRBJ2-1; TRBD2 agrees at 15 bases. The CDR3 here is CASSQGLAGGGEQFF. Here the CDR3 DNA reads TGTGCCAGCAGCCAGGGACTAGCGGGGGGAGGTGAGCAGTTCTTC.